This T cell receptor beta chain originates from a study of shared clonotypes between healthy human individuals. Study summary: There were three CD4 naive, three CD4 memory, two CD8 naive and one CD8 memory plates per donor.

In germline, CDR1 is KGHSH, CDR2 LQKENI. The CDR3 is 14 amino acids. Trimming took 0 bases from V and 0 from J, leaving 6 bases between them. TCRdb keeps only in-frame clones here, not all; method: immunoSEQ multiplex PCR. Here the sample spans 2 million to 2.5 million clones, 92% being singletons. Only one count was recorded for this clone. The TCR sequence derives from a man aged 18 to 29 in good health. Some clones in this sample may be carry-over from other donors' samples. This chain uses TRBV18 with TRBJ2-7; D call uncertain. The specimen was naive CD4+ T cells from PBMCs. Subset reported: CD45RA+ positively selected. CDR3 in amino acids: CASSPPTPSYEQYF. As DNA, the CDR3 is TGTGCCAGCTCACCACCGACACCCTCCTACGAGCAGTACTTC.